The following is a T cell receptor (beta chain) sequence with its context. Its antigen is still unknown. No base-level quality is on record; no much larger clone is a single base apart. The sample originates from a study of fetal regulatory T cell absence and autoimmunity (dated by TCRdb to about 2017). General notes on the study: The IPEX patients showed exocrine pancreas autoimmunity in the absence of clinical diabetes.

On the immunoSEQ human TCRbeta survey platform, a two-step multiplex PCR amplified and barcoded the TCRbeta CDR3 regions. Illumina instruments were used to sequence the libraries, and IgH from the same samples was sequenced in parallel. Concerning the study's data processing: Raw reads were filtered against IMGT V, D, J definitions and binned by a nearest-neighbor algorithm to remove PCR and sequencing errors. A clone was defined as an identical nucleotide sequence, and differential abundance between tissues was tested with a Fisher exact test for each clone using a pFDR threshold of p<0.01. Clones whose frequencies were too low for statistical inference were excluded by a minimum inclusion filter of 10 in either sample. The immunoSEQ Analyzer was used for pairwise clonal comparisons, and IMGT tools were used to assess gene family usage. TCRdb took over this immuneACCESS table, retaining in-frame rearrangements with V and J assigned. Such tables are incomplete; in checked studies, under half of the missing clones stem from an unresolved V gene, and the remainder is unexplained. From that table come the V and J calls and clone size; the DNA was used to work out D and trimming. For this sample the table gives about 46,000 clones, of which about four fifths were detected only once. The ten largest clones capture 0.35% to 0.45% of the sample.

Genomic DNA, about 2-3 ug, was extracted from umbilical cord blood or frozen pancreas using the DNeasy Blood and Tissue Kit. Trimming accounts for 5 bases at V and 7 bases at J, while the number of junction bases matched to no gene is 13. CDR1 and CDR2 were assigned from the germline V gene as SGHNT and YENEEA. The cysteine opens and the phenylalanine closes a CDR3 of 15 amino acids. The DNA shown is the 45-base CDR3, in frame from base 1. Points the paper makes about the study in general: The TCR compartment showed significant oligoclonal enrichment in pancreas versus cord blood, with some top clones over 85-fold enriched. The oligoclonal enrichment was interpreted as support for antigen-driven autoimmunity in the pancreas before birth in IPEX syndrome. Cord blood and pancreas had broadly similar TRB gene family usage, which resembled published neonatal and adult repertoires.

The chain is made from TRBV11-3 and TRBJ2-7, with 8 bases matching TRBD2. The sequence was obtained from a newborn boy with IPEX syndrome. The sample taken for sequencing was cord blood. The nucleotide sequence is given as TGTGCCAGCAGCAAGCTGACGGGGGGGCCGGGGGAGCAGTACTTC. Translated, this is CASSKLTGGPGEQYF.